A single sample is the source of the 12 T cell receptor beta chains below, sequenced in a study of post-analysis software for immune sequencing data. General study findings and limits: Controls had lower frequencies than patients of roughly five TRBV segments, which included TRBV5-6, TRBV5-1 and TRBV20-1.

The library was made from cDNA and included unique molecular identifiers. TCRdb re-derived calls from the PCR reads in MiXCR, one entry per CDR3 protein. The sample holds about 180,000 distinct CDR3 sequences, approximately 30% seen once. No antigens are known for them. The sample consisted of blood. The origin of the receptors is a girl aged 10 to 17 with multiple sclerosis.

A remark on this clonotype: A read error is possible here, since a much larger clone lies one base away. V is TRBV10-3 and J is TRBJ2-1; D may be TRBD1 or TRBD2 (5 bases each). This CDR3 is built from 15 residues. Germline V lookup: CDR1 ENHRY, CDR2 SYGVKD. This CDR3 reads CAIRGTSSSYSEQFF. The CDR3 DNA follows: TGTGCCATCAGGGGGACCTCGAGCTCCTACAGTGAGCAGTTCTTC.

This clonotype was seen repeatedly, ten times or more. The chain is built from TRBV5-1 and TRBJ1-2, with a possible D match to TRBD1 (6 bases). The CDR3 extends over 15 amino acids. V was pared by 4 bases and J by 2 bases, with 15 bases between. Germline-derived CDR1 and CDR2 are SGHRS and YFSETQ. In nucleotides, the CDR3 is TGCGCCAGCAGCCCTGGGGGGGCTCTCAACTATGGCTACACCTTC. Translating it yields CASSPGGALNYGYTF.

This clonotype was found once. This could be a read error, since a much larger clone is one nucleotide away. DNA for the CDR3: TGTGCCAGCAGCACCGGGACTAGCGGGGACAATGAGCAGTTCTTC. Its translation: CASSTGTSGDNEQFF. The chain combines TRBV12-3 or TRBV12-4 with TRBJ2-1, with 13 bases that match TRBD2. V lost 6 bases, J lost 5 bases, and 4 bases stayed unmatched. This CDR3 has 15 amino acids.

This clonotype has a count of ten or more. The chain links TRBV5-1 to TRBJ2-3, with D tentatively TRBD1 (6 bases). The length of the CDR3 is 15 residues. The germline V and J ends were trimmed by 2 bases and 4 bases, with 14 bases remaining between them. Germline V gene sequence: CDR1 SGHRS, CDR2 YFSETQ. The CDR3 bases are TGCGCCAGCAGCTTAGAGCACAGGGCGGCAGATACGCAGTATTTT. Amino acid sequence: CASSLEHRAADTQYF.

This clonotype was observed many times. CDR3 nucleotides: TGTGCCAGCAGTGAAGGGGTAGCGCCCTACAATGAGCAGTTCTTC. Translating it yields CASSEGVAPYNEQFF. The chain joins TRBV25-1 to TRBJ2-1; D may be TRBD2 (5 bases). Trimming took 2 bases from V and 2 from J, leaving 10 bases between them. Germline V gene lookup returns CDR1 MGHDK and CDR2 SYGVNS. The CDR3 is 15 amino acids. The full variable domain, completed using reference TRBV25-1 and TRBJ2-1, is EADIYQTPRYLVIGTGKKITLECSQTMGHDKMYWYQQDPGMELHLIHYSYGVNSTEKGDLSSESTVSRIRTEHFPLTLESARPSHTSQYLCASSEGVAPYNEQFFGPGTRLTVL.

A word on this clonotype: Given a much more abundant clone one base away, this may be a read error. J is TRBJ2-4 and V is TRBV28; D is unresolved. Germline lookup yields CDR1 MDHEN and CDR2 SYDVKM. The V end lost 6 bases, the J end lost 0 bases, and 15 bases lay between the germline ends. The CDR3 runs to 16 residues. The DNA of the CDR3 is TGTGCCAGCAGAGAGGCCGGACGAGCAGCCAAAAACATTCAGTACTTC. Protein product: CASREAGRAAKNIQYF.

This clonotype has just a few counts. The chain joins TRBV5-1 to TRBJ2-7, with D unresolved. Trimming left V 0 bases short and J 7 bases short, with 14 bases between. Germline CDR1 SGHRS, CDR2 YFSETQ. CDR3 length: 14 residues. The CDR3 coding sequence is TGCGCCAGCAGCTTGGAGGGAAAACAACAGGAGCAGTACTTC. It translates to CASSLEGKQQEQYF. Supplemented by reference TRBV5-1 and TRBJ2-7, the full variable domain reads KAGVTQTPRYLIKTRGQQVTLSCSPISGHRSVSWYQQTPGQGLQFLFEYFSETQRNKGNFPGRFSGRQFSNSRSEMNVSTLELGDSALYLCASSLEGKQQEQYFGPGTRLTVT.

The genes are TRBV29-1 and TRBJ2-5; D ambiguous. CDR3 size: 11 residues. The V gene's germline CDR1 is SQVTM and CDR2 ANQGSEA. V lost 4 bases to trimming and J lost 13 bases, with 16 bases between them. This chain's CDR3 is CSVGNQETWYF. In DNA, the CDR3 is TGCAGCGTTGGGAATCAAGAGACCTGGTACTTC. The whole variable domain, remainder taken from reference TRBV29-1 and TRBJ2-5, is SAVISQKPSRDICQRGTSLTIQCQVDSQVTMMFWYRQQPGQSLTLIATANQGSEATYESGFVIDKFPISRPNLTFSTLTVSNMSPEDSSIYLCSVGNQETWYFGPGTRLLVL.

This clonotype was seen at least ten times. The V and J genes are TRBV6-5 and TRBJ2-3; no clear D gene. V was cut by 7 bases and J by 7 bases, with 15 bases left in between. CDR3 length: 13 amino acids. Germline-derived CDR1 and CDR2 are MNHEY and SVGAGI. CDR3 sequence reads: CASKTPGQHTQYF. The CDR3 DNA sequence: TGTGCCAGCAAAACTCCCGGCCAGCATACGCAGTATTTT.

This clonotype was seen at least ten times. The CDR3 protein is CASSPRPLYEQYF. CDR3 nucleotide sequence: TGTGCCAGCAGCCCCAGACCACTCTACGAGCAGTACTTC. The rearrangement uses TRBV3-1 and TRBJ2-7; D is undetermined. V gave up 4 bases and J gave up 3 bases, with 10 bases separating them. CDR3 length: 13 residues. Germline CDR1 and CDR2: LGHDT and YNNKEL (reference sequence).

The chain is built from TRBV2 and TRBJ2-1; D remains unclear. V lost 2 bases and J lost 3, with 11 bases in between. This CDR3 comprises 15 residues. Germline CDR1 and CDR2: SNHLY and FYNNEI. The DNA for the CDR3 is TGTGCCAGCAGTGAATTCGGCAGAGACTACAATGAGCAGTTCTTC. Protein sequence: CASSEFGRDYNEQFF.

The chain uses TRBV18 and TRBJ1-4; D is unresolved. Germline values: CDR1 KGHSH, CDR2 LQKENI. The ends were cut back, 3 bases at V and 8 bases at J, with 13 bases in the middle. The CDR3 totals 14 residues. Here the CDR3 DNA reads TGTGCCAGCTCACCGGGCCATAAAAGGGAAAAACTGTTTTTT. This gives the protein CASSPGHKREKLFF.